This section outlines one T cell receptor (beta chain) sequence together with its context. The sample belongs to a study of cytomegalovirus exposure and HLA in healthy donors. The germline CDR1 and CDR2 sequences are SEHNR and FQNEAQ (reference sequence). V gave up 5 bases and J gave up 8 bases; unmatched junction bases: 9. This CDR3 is built from 14 residues. This PCR relied on a set of 60 Vbeta primers and 13 Jbeta primers. Libraries were prepared by immunoSEQ multiplex PCR; TCRdb keeps only in-frame clonotypes and omits some of them. Of approximately 150,000 clones listed, almost 80% are singletons.

The clonotype comes from a male donor in good health and CMV-seronegative. Sequencing was carried out using PBMCs. This chain joins TRBV7-9 and TRBJ1-3; 7 bases line up with TRBD1. The CDR3 loop is CASSPSNRGDTIYF. The CDR3, as DNA: TGTGCCAGCAGCCCTTCGAACAGGGGAGACACCATATATTTT.